Shown below are 25 T cell receptor beta chains from a single sample sequenced in a study of blood T cell repertoires in COVID-19. The method was immunoSEQ multiplex PCR; TCRdb's version includes in-frame clones alone and lacks a portion of them. The data contain about 250,000 clones, about 93% of them singletons. The sequenced sample was peripheral blood. These receptors were obtained from a man aged 25-45 years with COVID-19, enrolled during active disease.

CDR3 amino acids: CASSEPLGDYGYTF. Written as DNA, the CDR3 is TGTGCCAGCAGCGAACCGCTCGGGGACTATGGCTACACCTTC. The V call is TRBV7-9, the J call TRBJ1-2; no clear D. CDR3 size: 14 residues. Germline values: CDR1 SEHNR, CDR2 FQNEAQ (reference sequence). The V and J ends lost 5 bases and 3 bases respectively, with 13 bases between them.

This chain connects TRBV9 to TRBJ1-4; D is undetermined. The CDR3 contains 14 residues. V lost 4 bases and J lost 0, with 7 bases in between. Per germline, CDR1 SGDLS and CDR2 YYNGEE. The CDR3, as DNA: TGTGCCAGCAGCCCAAGCGCAACTAATGAAAAACTGTTTTTT. This encodes CASSPSATNEKLFF. Looking up the rest from reference TRBV9 and TRBJ1-4 gives the full variable domain: DSGVTQTPKHLITATGQRVTLRCSPRSGDLSVYWYQQSLDQGLQFLIQYYNGEERAKGNILERFSAQQFPDLHSELNLSSLELGDSALYFCASSPSATNEKLFFGSGTQLSVL.

V gene TRBV10-3 combines with J gene TRBJ1-5, with TRBD1 identical over 10 bases. Germline assignment: CDR1 ENHRY and CDR2 SYGVKD. The V and J ends lost 2 bases and 6 bases, in that order; junction bases with no gene match: 1. This CDR3 is built from 14 residues. The CDR3 nucleotides are TGTGCCATCAGTGAGGGGACAGGGGTTCAGCCCCAGCATTTT. This codes for CAISEGTGVQPQHF.

This chain connects TRBV25-1 to TRBJ1-2, with D perhaps TRBD1 (6 bases). Trimming left V 4 bases short and J 8 bases short, with 14 bases between. The CDR3 totals 13 residues. CDR1 is MGHDK and CDR2 is SYGVNS in the germline V gene. The CDR3 protein is CASSARGGFGYTF. In DNA form, the CDR3 reads TGTGCCAGCAGTGCCCGGGGGGGCTTCGGCTACACCTTC.

Written as DNA, the CDR3 is TGTGCCAGTAGTCCAACAGGGGGGGAGACCCAGTACTTC. It encodes CASSPTGGETQYF. The rearrangement links TRBV19 to TRBJ2-5; 8 bases match TRBD1. Germline lookup yields CDR1 LNHDA and CDR2 SQIVND (reference sequence). With 5 bases clipped from V and 5 bases from J, the junction kept 4 bases outside the gene matches. The CDR3 sequence is 13 residues long.

The V and J genes are TRBV6-6 and TRBJ2-5; D unclear. This CDR3 has 13 amino acids. V was clipped by 5 bases and J by 0 bases, with 7 bases between them. Germline lookup yields CDR1 MNHNY and CDR2 SVGAGI (reference sequence). The CDR3 sequence: CASSADNQETQYF. The CDR3 region has the DNA TGTGCCAGCAGTGCCGACAACCAAGAGACCCAGTACTTC.

The rearrangement uses TRBV10-2 and TRBJ2-1; maybe TRBD1 (6 bases). This CDR3 is 13 amino acids long. CDR1 and CDR2 (germline): WSHSY, SAAADI. The V and J ends lost 7 bases and 5 bases respectively, with 12 bases between them. The CDR3 is CASTGVRDNEQFF. The CDR3 nucleotides are TGCGCCAGCACAGGGGTTAGAGACAATGAGCAGTTCTTC.

The chain links TRBV27 to TRBJ2-1; D is perhaps TRBD2 (6 bases). CDR3 length: 13 residues. Between the trimmed V and J ends, which lost 3 bases and 8 bases, there was a span of 11 bases. Germline CDR1 reads MNHEY; CDR2 reads SMNVEV (reference sequence). The CDR3: CASSFRDSDEQFF. As DNA, the CDR3 is TGTGCCAGCAGTTTCCGGGACTCGGATGAGCAGTTCTTC.

V and J are TRBV6-5 and TRBJ2-7; tentatively, D is TRBD1 (6 bases). V lost 2 bases and J lost 2, with 10 bases in between. The CDR3 covers 14 residues. Germline CDR1 reads MNHEY; CDR2 reads SVGAGI. The CDR3 nucleotides read TGTGCCAGCAGTTACCGGGACACGACCTACGAGCAGTACTTC. Encoded protein: CASSYRDTTYEQYF.

The chain combines TRBV2 with TRBJ1-2, with D possibly TRBD1 on 5 matching bases. The CDR3 runs to 15 residues. The germline V gene has CDR1 SNHLY and CDR2 FYNNEI. Deletions cut 1 base from V and 6 bases from J, with 15 bases between. CDR3 coding DNA: TGTGCCAGCAGTGAAGAGGGAGGGGATAGGGATGGCTACACCTTC. Translated: CASSEEGGDRDGYTF.

The rearrangement joins TRBV4-1 to TRBJ1-5, with D perhaps matching TRBD1 (5 bases). The germline V gene has CDR1 MGHRA and CDR2 YSYEKL. Deletions cut 6 bases from V and 3 bases from J, with 9 bases between. The CDR3 loop spans 13 amino acids. In nucleotides, the CDR3 is TGCGCCAGCAGTCAACAGGCCAATCAGCCCCAGCATTTT. Its protein product is CASSQQANQPQHF.

V and J are TRBV11-2 and TRBJ2-7; a possible D gene is TRBD1 (5 bases). Germline CDR1 reads SGHAT; CDR2 reads FQNNGV. This CDR3 comprises 14 residues. Trimming stripped 1 base from V and 6 bases from J, with 13 bases between. CDR3 sequence reads: CASSLGQMSAEQYF. In DNA form, the CDR3 reads TGTGCCAGCAGCTTAGGACAGATGTCTGCCGAGCAGTACTTC. The whole variable domain, filled in from reference TRBV11-2 and TRBJ2-7, reads EAGVAQSPRYKIIEKRQSVAFWCNPISGHATLYWYQQILGQGPKLLIQFQNNGVVDDSQLPKDRFSAERLKGVDSTLKIQPAKLEDSAVYLCASSLGQMSAEQYFGPGTRLTVT.

The chain combines TRBV5-1 with TRBJ2-1; TRBD2 matches 10 bases. In germline, CDR1 is SGHRS, CDR2 YFSETQ. V trimming: 0 bases; J trimming: 3 bases; junction bases outside the gene matches: 3. The CDR3 covers 16 residues. The CDR3 bases are TGCGCCAGCAGCTTGGAAGCGGGGGGGAACTACAATGAGCAGTTCTTC. It specifies CASSLEAGGNYNEQFF.

This chain links TRBV5-4 with TRBJ2-7; 11 nucleotides agree with TRBD2. Germline V gene data show CDR1 as SGHNT and CDR2 as YYREEE (reference sequence). This CDR3 has 15 residues. V was clipped by 4 bases and J by 4 bases; unmatched bases: 7. The CDR3 DNA sequence: TGTGCCAGCAGCCCTCTAGCGGGGGGCGGGTACGAGCAGTACTTC. This sequence encodes CASSPLAGGGYEQYF.

J is TRBJ2-7 and V is TRBV6-1; D is uncertain. V dropped 2 bases and J dropped 5 bases, with 13 bases sitting between them. The V gene's germline CDR1 is MNHNS and CDR2 SASEGT. The CDR3 contains 14 residues. The CDR3 DNA reads as TGTGCCAGCAGTGAATTGTCCCTCAGGAACGAGCAGTACTTC. This codes for CASSELSLRNEQYF.

The V gene is TRBV2, the J gene TRBJ1-6, with D possibly matching TRBD1 (5 bases). With 2 bases removed from V and 7 bases from J, the gap between germline ends came to 15 bases. This CDR3 has 16 amino acids. Germline CDR1 is SNHLY and CDR2 is FYNNEI. For the CDR3, the DNA is TGTGCCAGCAGTGAATACGGAAGGGGCCCAAATTCACCCCTCCACTTT. Translation gives CASSEYGRGPNSPLHF.

The gene calls are TRBV19 and TRBJ2-3; TRBD1 agrees at 7 bases. The germline gives CDR1 LNHDA, CDR2 SQIVND (reference sequence). The CDR3 runs 15 residues. V shed 6 bases and J 1 base; nucleotides not matched to a gene: 7. The CDR3 DNA reads TGTGCCAGTAGCCTTGGGACAGCACGCACAGATACGCAGTATTTT. Translated: CASSLGTARTDTQYF.

The sample holds one count of this clone. The chain recombines TRBV5-6 with TRBJ2-7, with D tentatively TRBD1 (6 bases). This CDR3 contains 14 residues. Germline V gives CDR1 SGHDT, CDR2 YYEEEE. V dropped 1 base and J dropped 4 bases, with 12 bases sitting between them. CDR3 sequence reads: CASSLLGQGYEQYF. The CDR3 DNA follows: TGTGCCAGCAGCTTGTTAGGCCAGGGGTACGAGCAGTACTTC. Combining the CDR3 with reference TRBV5-6 and TRBJ2-7 gives the whole variable domain DAGVTQSPTHLIKTRGQQVTLRCSPKSGHDTVSWYQQALGQGPQFIFQYYEEEERQRGNFPDRFSGHQFPNYSSELNVNALLLGDSALYLCASSLLGQGYEQYFGPGTRLTVT.

This sequence joins TRBV19 and TRBJ1-4, with 10 bases aligning to TRBD1. J was trimmed by 11 bases and V by 8 bases; bases with no gene match: 8. This CDR3 is 13 amino acids long. The germline gives CDR1 LNHDA, CDR2 SQIVND (reference sequence). The CDR3 region has the DNA TGTGCCAGTGGGGACAGGGGTCCGGAGAAACTGTTTTTT. This encodes CASGDRGPEKLFF.

The chain is built from TRBV9 and TRBJ2-1; 9 nucleotides line up with TRBD2. J lost 5 bases, V lost 0 bases, and 12 bases had no gene match. The CDR3 is made up of 18 amino acids. CDR1 and CDR2 (germline): SGDLS, YYNGEE. As DNA, the CDR3 is TGTGCCAGCAGCGTAGGGTCGGGAGCGGGGGGCAGAAACAATGAGCAGTTCTTC. Protein product: CASSVGSGAGGRNNEQFF.

The J gene is TRBJ2-3, the V gene TRBV21-1; the table's D gene call, TRBD1, was not cross checked with the DNA. TRBV21-1 is a pseudogene locus. The CDR3 has 17 amino acids. The CDR3 region is CASSTPDRGQFIDTQYF. CDR3 DNA: TGTGCCAGCAGCACACCCGACAGGGGTCAGTTTATTGATACGCAGTATTTT.

The chain carries TRBV5-1 and TRBJ1-1; D is perhaps TRBD1 (5 bases). In germline, CDR1 is SGHRS, CDR2 YFSETQ. This CDR3 is 13 amino acids long. Trimming pared 2 bases from V and 1 base from J, leaving 6 bases between. Here the CDR3 DNA reads TGCGCCAGCAGCTTTCAGGGGAACACTGAAGCTTTCTTT. Translated, it gives CASSFQGNTEAFF.

The V and J genes are TRBV18 and TRBJ2-3; TRBD2 aligns across 11 bases. Germline trimming cut 3 bases from V and 1 base from J; bases unmatched to any gene: 3. The CDR3 sequence is 16 residues long. Germline V gene data show CDR1 as KGHSH and CDR2 as LQKENI. CDR3: CASSPQTSGGTDTQYF. The CDR3 DNA reads TGTGCCAGCTCACCTCAGACTAGCGGGGGCACAGATACGCAGTATTTT.

The chain couples TRBV2 to TRBJ1-5; unclear D gene. Trimming shortened V by 8 bases and J by 3 bases, and 11 bases separated the two germline ends. This CDR3 spans 13 amino acids. The germline V gene encodes CDR1 SNHLY and CDR2 FYNNEI. CDR3 residues: CASVPGYNQPQHF. The CDR3 DNA reads TGTGCCAGCGTCCCGGGGTACAATCAGCCCCAGCATTTT.

The chain has TRBV21-1 and TRBJ1-3. TRBV21-1 is recorded as a pseudogene. The CDR3 has 14 residues. The CDR3 reads CASSPPRGGNTIYF. The CDR3 DNA sequence: TGTGCCAGCAGCCCACCCCGGGGGGGGAACACCATATATTTT.